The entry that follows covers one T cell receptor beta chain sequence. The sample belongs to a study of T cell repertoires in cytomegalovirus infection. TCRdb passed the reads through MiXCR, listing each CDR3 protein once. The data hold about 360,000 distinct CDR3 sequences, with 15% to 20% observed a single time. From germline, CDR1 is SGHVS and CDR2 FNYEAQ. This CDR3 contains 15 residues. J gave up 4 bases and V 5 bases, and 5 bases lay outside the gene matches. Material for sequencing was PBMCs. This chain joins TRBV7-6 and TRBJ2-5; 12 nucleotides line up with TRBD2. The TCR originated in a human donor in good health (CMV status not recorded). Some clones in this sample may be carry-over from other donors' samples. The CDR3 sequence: CASSPASGRAETQYF. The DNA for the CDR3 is TGTGCCAGCAGCCCCGCTAGCGGGAGGGCAGAGACCCAGTACTTC.